This T cell receptor (beta chain) stems from a study of neurological immune-mediated disorders. This clonotype was counted at least ten times. Antigen: not known. Regarding the study as a whole: The absence of shared CDR3 amino acid sequences among expanded clones across subjects suggests private repertoires in all groups.

The cDNA came from 5'RACE with 10-nucleotide random UMIs. TCRdb ran MiXCR on the 5' RACE reads and lists one entry per CDR3 protein. This sample carries roughly 80,000 distinct CDR3 sequences, 10% of them seen once, and the ten largest clones take 1.8%. The sequence came from a man in his forties in good health. Sequenced sample: PBMCs.

The CDR3 region has the DNA TGTGCCAGCAGCTTCCCAGGGATGGCGGGGGCCAACGTCCTGACTTTC. Its translation is CASSFPGMAGANVLTF. The chain recombines TRBV7-9 with TRBJ2-6; possibly TRBD1 for D (5 bases). Germline values: CDR1 SEHNR, CDR2 FQNEAQ (reference sequence). Trimming cost V 3 bases and J 4 bases, with 13 bases left between them. The CDR3 is 16 residues long.